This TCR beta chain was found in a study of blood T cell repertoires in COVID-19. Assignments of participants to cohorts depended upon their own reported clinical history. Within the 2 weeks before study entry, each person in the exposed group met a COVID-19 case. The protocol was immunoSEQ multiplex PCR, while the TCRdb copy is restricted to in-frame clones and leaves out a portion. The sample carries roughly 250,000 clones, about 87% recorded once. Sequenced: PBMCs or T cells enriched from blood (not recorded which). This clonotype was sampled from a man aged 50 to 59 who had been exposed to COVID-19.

The CDR3 DNA reads TGTGCCAGCGGGCAGGGTATCACTGAAGCTTTCTTT. It encodes CASGQGITEAFF. The chain employs TRBV2 and TRBJ1-1, with TRBD1 as a possible D gene (5 bases). Germline CDR1 reads SNHLY; CDR2 reads FYNNEI. The CDR3 contains 12 residues. Trimming removed 8 bases from V and 4 bases from J, with 11 bases in between. Full variable domain (rest looked up from reference TRBV2 and TRBJ1-1): EPEVTQTPSHQVTQMGQEVILRCVPISNHLYFYWYRQILGQKVEFLVSFYNNEISEKSEIFDDQFSVERPDGSNFTLKIRSTKLEDSAMYFCASGQGITEAFFGQGTRLTVV.